The clone carrying this T cell receptor beta chain showed up just a few times. As yet, its antigen is unknown. The data were taken from a study of spatial heterogeneity in lung cancer. Turning to the study itself: Sequenced were any available follow-up PBMC samples, which had been obtained a median of about two years after resection. More beta-chain than alpha-chain sequences were consistently detected.

Time point here: blood at routine non-recurrence follow-up after resection. Tumor, nontumor lung or frozen PBMC supplied whole RNA, sequenced without sorting. TCRdb re-derived calls from the 5' RACE reads in MiXCR, one entry per CDR3 protein. This sample has tens of thousands of distinct CDR3 sequences, with less than 20% found just once. Study-level findings and limits: Ubiquitous expanded tumor TCRs were observed in blood more at resection than follow-up.

The source is a male donor with early-stage non-small cell lung cancer. This sample comprised PBMCs, obtained at follow-up.

This chain's CDR3 is CASSGEGQANQPQHF. In nucleotides, the CDR3 is TGTGCCAGCAGCGGAGAGGGACAGGCTAATCAGCCCCAGCATTTT. The chain carries TRBV7-2 and TRBJ1-5; 8 bases map to TRBD1. Germline CDR1 and CDR2: SGHTA and FQGNSA. This CDR3 is 15 amino acids long. V gave up 5 bases and J gave up 4 bases; unmatched junction bases: 7.